This entry concerns a single TCR beta chain. This clone has just one count. Its antigen remains undetermined. No much larger clone exists at a distance of one base, and base qualities are not known. TCRbeta CDR3 regions were amplified from genomic DNA by means of the immunoSEQ Assay, a bias-controlled multiplex PCR. In the original analysis: The number of nucleated cells in each sample was estimated from the amplification of reference gene primers within the assay. Sequence reads were collapsed and filtered to measure the absolute abundance of every unique TCRbeta CDR3 rearrangement. For each sample, productive Simpson clonality was calculated by taking the square root of Simpson's diversity index across productive rearrangements. Held by TCRdb, this immuneACCESS table contains in-frame sequences only and omits some clones. Under half of the omission traces to an unresolved V gene where checked; the cause of the rest is unknown. V, J and clone size are taken as reported in that table, and D and trimming were inferred from the DNA itself. The sample table records more than 300,000 clones; about 85% of these occur just once. The ten biggest clones cover under 6.5% of the sample.

The source of the sample is a study of blood T cell repertoires in COVID-19 (dated by TCRdb to about 2020). For the wider study: Samples from collaborators originated in the United States, Italy and Spain and spanned both the acute and convalescent phases of COVID-19. The prospective study material was composed of cDNA or gDNA derived from T cells, B-cell-depleted T cells, or PBMCs. Subjects who had been exposed to COVID-19, were actively infected with it, or had recovered from it provided the deeply sampled blood TCRbeta repertoires that made up the dataset. Where HLA class I and class II types were available, the types were taken from metadata supplied by the sample provider, not from assay-based typing. The sample metadata nearly always contained a de-identified subject ID, COVID-19 status, age in years and sex. The samples were drawn from two sources: the first 160 participants of the ongoing ImmuneRACE study, and 1,000 to 1,500 subjects contributed by 6 global collaborators. The repertoires were released in a freely available public database meant as a resource for research on the immune response to SARS-CoV-2.

Participants in the prospective study were enrolled through a virtual design, were aged about 18 to 100 years, and lived in 24 United States geographic areas. Cohort assignment in the prospective study relied on participant-reported clinical history from a screening survey and a study questionnaire. Recovered participants in ImmuneRACE Cohort 3 were defined by two consecutive negative NP/OP PCR tests, clearance by a healthcare professional, or resolution of symptoms. In the prospective study, whole blood, serum and a nasopharyngeal or oropharyngeal swab were collected from each participant by mobile phlebotomists. Additional blood draws and questionnaires over an approximately two-month period could optionally be provided by prospective study participants. Before DNA extraction, prospective study blood samples were shipped either frozen or at room temperature. In the germline V gene, CDR1 corresponds to KGHSH and CDR2 to LQKENI. The CDR3 measures 11 amino acids from cysteine to phenylalanine. Only CDR3 DNA remains: 33 bases, in frame from the first base. The V and J ends are trimmed by 3 bases and 13 bases, leaving 9 bases between them.

General findings and caveats noted by the study authors: The amount of clinical and demographic metadata varied by source and participant and was provided uncurated.

The chain employs TRBV18 and TRBJ1-4; the D gene identity is not certain. Sequenced input: PBMCs or T cells enriched from blood (not recorded which). This sequence was found in a woman in her 30s who had recovered from COVID-19. Read as DNA, the sequence is TGTGCCAGCTCACCCGACGAGGTACTGTTTTTT. Translated, this gives CASSPDEVLFF.